This T cell receptor (beta chain) was sequenced in a study of cytomegalovirus exposure and HLA in healthy donors. Findings of the study overall: Most of the CMV-associated TCR beta chains (in a later analysis) appeared to be HLA-restricted. Most TCRs appeared rarely, but some public TCRs recurred in many donors. In a later analysis, HLA-C alleles had the fewest associated TCRs, DRB1 alleles the most.

Primers: 60 Vbeta forward and 13 Jbeta reverse. Libraries were prepared by immunoSEQ multiplex PCR; TCRdb keeps only in-frame clonotypes and omits some of them. The data contain 100,000 to 150,000 clones, about two thirds of them singletons. Comment on this clone: Its cognate antigen is unknown.

This CDR3 spans 16 amino acids. Germline loops: CDR1 MRHNA, CDR2 SNTAGT. V dropped 0 bases and J dropped 5 bases, with 17 bases sitting between them. Sequencing input: PBMCs. The V gene is TRBV6-4, the J gene TRBJ2-7, with D unresolved. The clonotype comes from a man aged 25-40 years in good health and CMV-seronegative. In nucleotides, the CDR3 is TGTGCCAGCAGTGACTCGGCCAGTACAGCCGTCCACGAGCAGTACTTC. Translating it yields CASSDSASTAVHEQYF.